The 28 T cell receptor beta chains given below trace back to one sample, sequenced in a study of blood T cell repertoires in COVID-19. Only in-frame clones appear in the TCRdb table, and some are missing; sequencing was by immunoSEQ multiplex PCR. The repertoire holds 90,000 to 120,000 clones, with roughly 70% as singletons. Specimen: peripheral blood. The source of these receptors is a woman in her thirties or forties with acute or convalescent COVID-19.

The rearrangement links TRBV7-2 to TRBJ2-4; 7 bases agree with TRBD1. V trimming: 0 bases; J trimming: 9 bases; junction bases outside the gene matches: 8. The germline gives CDR1 SGHTA, CDR2 FQGNSA. The CDR3 is 15 residues long. The CDR3 here is CASSLAGTEVGIQYF. The CDR3 DNA is TGTGCCAGCAGCTTAGCCGGGACAGAGGTAGGCATTCAGTACTTC.

This clone was picked up one time. V is TRBV5-4 and J is TRBJ2-3, with 14 bases matching TRBD2. Germline CDR1 reads SGHNT; CDR2 reads YYREEE (reference sequence). V lost 3 bases, J lost 6 bases, and 6 bases stayed unmatched. This CDR3 spans 16 amino acids. CDR3 protein: CASSSGLAGDRDTQYF. DNA of the CDR3: TGTGCCAGCAGCTCGGGACTAGCGGGGGACCGGGATACGCAGTATTTT.

This sequence joins TRBV4-1 and TRBJ2-7; D might be TRBD1 (6 bases). The CDR3 sequence is 14 residues long. Trimming removed 2 bases at V and 0 bases at J, with 8 bases between. Germline CDR1 reads MGHRA; CDR2 reads YSYEKL. The CDR3 reads CASSQRGISYEQYF. The CDR3, as DNA: TGCGCCAGCAGCCAAAGGGGGATCTCCTACGAGCAGTACTTC.

The chain recombines TRBV10-3 with TRBJ2-2; tentative D call: TRBD1 (5 bases). This CDR3 region has 13 residues. V lost 7 bases and J 5 bases, leaving 11 bases between the germline ends. Germline CDR1 ENHRY, CDR2 SYGVKD. Here the CDR3 DNA reads TGTGCCATCACCCTGACAGTTACCGGGGAGCTGTTTTTT. The encoded protein is CAITLTVTGELFF.

The chain joins TRBV4-2 to TRBJ2-1, with 8 bases fitting TRBD2. Losses at the gene ends were 0 bases for V and 3 bases for J; bases not matched to a gene: 1. This CDR3 is 15 amino acids long. Germline loops: CDR1 LGHNA, CDR2 YNFKEQ. CDR3 nucleotides: TGTGCCAGCAGCCAAGATCGGGGGGGCTACAATGAGCAGTTCTTC. It codes for CASSQDRGGYNEQFF.

This sequence joins TRBV7-2 and TRBJ1-1; D may be TRBD1 (5 bases). Trimming removed 2 bases at V and 5 bases at J, with 18 bases between. This CDR3 contains 16 residues. Per germline, CDR1 SGHTA and CDR2 FQGNSA. The CDR3 sequence: CASSLYGGSFGTEAFF. The CDR3 DNA reads TGTGCCAGCAGCTTATACGGGGGGAGCTTTGGGACTGAAGCTTTCTTT.

This clone was seen just once. The chain is built from TRBV4-2 and TRBJ2-5, with 13 bases fitting TRBD2. The CDR3 is 18 amino acids. CDR1 LGHNA and CDR2 YNFKEQ come from the germline V gene. Trimming took 0 bases from V and 6 from J; bases not matched to a gene: 10. The CDR3 spells CASSQDRLAGGGVKTQYF. The CDR3 DNA reads as TGTGCCAGCAGCCAAGATCGACTAGCGGGAGGAGGGGTGAAGACCCAGTACTTC.

Of note for this clone: The sample holds other DNA sequences that translate to the same CDR3. In DNA form, the CDR3 reads TGTGCCAGCAGCCAACCGGACAGGGGGAATTCACCCCTCCACTTT. Its protein is CASSQPDRGNSPLHF. The chain has TRBV3-1 (or the pseudogene TRBV3-2) and TRBJ1-6; 10 nucleotides align to TRBD1. This CDR3 is 15 amino acids long. The junction had 2 bases not matched to a gene; V was cut back by 2 bases and J by 7 bases. Germline-derived CDR1 and CDR2 are LGHDT and YNNKEL (reference sequence).

The chain joins TRBV6-5 to TRBJ2-5; 10 bases align to TRBD1. V trimming: 6 bases; J trimming: 5 bases; junction bases outside the gene matches: 6. Germline values: CDR1 MNHEY, CDR2 SVGAGI. The CDR3 consists of 14 residues. The CDR3 protein is CASSRQGAGETQYF. The CDR3 DNA follows: TGTGCCAGCAGCAGACAGGGGGCGGGTGAGACCCAGTACTTC.

This clone was detected many times. The rearrangement joins TRBV5-5 to TRBJ2-2; 12 positions agree with TRBD2. V trimming: 5 bases; J trimming: 3 bases; junction bases outside the gene matches: 5. Germline CDR1 reads SGHKS; CDR2 reads YYEKEE (reference sequence). This CDR3 has 16 residues. CDR3 nucleotides: TGTGCCAGCAGATCTAGCGGGGGGGCCGACACCGGGGAGCTGTTTTTT. Protein: CASRSSGGADTGELFF.

The chain combines TRBV30 with TRBJ1-3; TRBD1 is a possible D gene (6 bases). This CDR3 is 16 amino acids long. Germline V lookup: CDR1 GTSNPN, CDR2 SVGIG (reference sequence). Between the trimmed V and J ends, which lost 3 bases and 1 base, there was a span of 16 bases. CDR3 nucleotides: TGTGCCTGGAGCACAGGGCCCCCCGGTTCTGGAAACACCATATATTTT. Translated: CAWSTGPPGSGNTIYF.

V is TRBV6-5 and J is TRBJ1-4; perhaps TRBD1 as D (6 bases). The V gene lost 6 bases and the J gene lost 8 bases, with 16 bases spanning the gap. The germline V gene encodes CDR1 MNHEY and CDR2 SVGAGI. The CDR3 consists of 14 residues. The CDR3 loop is CASRFTGKSEKLFF. DNA for the CDR3: TGTGCCAGCAGATTTACAGGGAAATCAGAAAAACTGTTTTTT.

The rearrangement links TRBV5-1 to TRBJ2-3, with 11 bases identical to TRBD1. The length of the CDR3 is 18 residues. From germline, CDR1 is SGHRS and CDR2 YFSETQ. V lost 4 bases to trimming and J lost 3 bases; unmatched junction nucleotides: 13. Written as DNA, the CDR3 is TGCGCCAGCAGCCATCGGACAGGGGGCGCGATTGTGACAGATACGCAGTATTTT. Protein: CASSHRTGGAIVTDTQYF.

This clone was seen once. This sequence joins TRBV11-1 and TRBJ2-4; TRBD1 is a possible D gene (6 bases). This CDR3 has 12 amino acids. Trimming pared 9 bases from V and 6 bases from J, leaving 12 bases between. CDR1 and CDR2 from the germline V gene are SGHAT and FQDESV (reference sequence). The CDR3 region is CASGTGTNIQYF. CDR3 sequence (DNA): TGTGCCAGTGGAACAGGGACAAACATTCAGTACTTC.

This clone was observed a handful of times. The chain couples TRBV27 to TRBJ1-6; 7 bases fit TRBD1. The CDR3 has 19 amino acids. Germline CDR1 reads MNHEY; CDR2 reads SMNVEV (reference sequence). The J segment lost 3 bases and the V segment lost 7 bases, leaving 18 bases of the junction unmatched. The DNA for the CDR3 is TGTGCCAGCAAATTGAACGCCAGACAGGGCGGATTCTATAATTCACCCCTCCACTTT. It translates to CASKLNARQGGFYNSPLHF.

This clone appeared once. Other DNA sequences in the sample encode the same CDR3. The V call is TRBV6-5, the J call TRBJ2-1; 8 bases are a match to TRBD2. Per the germline V gene, CDR1 is MNHEY and CDR2 is SVGAGI. The J segment lost 1 base and the V segment lost 6 bases, leaving 2 bases of the junction unmatched. The CDR3 consists of 14 residues. The CDR3 region has the DNA TGTGCCAGCAGAACGGGGGGGTCCTACAATGAGCAGTTCTTC. It specifies CASRTGGSYNEQFF.

The chain recombines TRBV9 with TRBJ1-1; D perhaps matches TRBD1 (5 bases). Germline-derived CDR1 and CDR2 are SGDLS and YYNGEE. V was shortened by 0 bases and J by 2 bases, with 14 bases between the two germline ends. There are 16 residues in the CDR3. As DNA, the CDR3 is TGTGCCAGCAGCGTAGTGCCCGGGGGGGGAAACACTGAAGCTTTCTTT. Encoded protein: CASSVVPGGGNTEAFF.

The chain combines TRBV27 with TRBJ2-1, with 16 bases matching TRBD2. The V segment lost 6 bases and the J segment 5 bases; nucleotides outside the gene matches: 16. The germline V gene has CDR1 MNHEY and CDR2 SMNVEV (reference sequence). There are 20 residues in the CDR3. CDR3 coding DNA: TGTGCCAGCAGCGGGGCGATGGGACTAGCGGGGGGGCCGATGAACAATGAGCAGTTCTTC. It yields the protein CASSGAMGLAGGPMNNEQFF.

This clone was observed at least ten times. The chain joins TRBV27 to TRBJ1-2, with TRBD1 as a possible D gene (5 bases). This CDR3 is built from 13 residues. Germline V lookup: CDR1 MNHEY, CDR2 SMNVEV (reference sequence). V dropped 1 base and J dropped 7 bases, with 10 bases sitting between them. CDR3 region: CASSLYVGGGYTF. In DNA form, the CDR3 reads TGTGCCAGCAGTTTATACGTGGGGGGTGGCTACACCTTC.

Ten or more counts support this clone. The gene calls are TRBV5-4 and TRBJ1-6; 9 bases match TRBD1. Germline V gene data show CDR1 as SGHNT and CDR2 as YYREEE (reference sequence). This CDR3 has 16 amino acids. The trim removed 3 bases at V and 7 bases at J, leaving 8 bases unmatched. CDR3 sequence: CASSSTADRGNSPLHF. CDR3 nucleotides: TGTGCCAGCAGCTCAACCGCGGACAGGGGCAATTCACCCCTCCACTTT.

The J gene is TRBJ1-5, the V gene TRBV28, with 7 bases identical to TRBD1. Germline values: CDR1 MDHEN, CDR2 SYDVKM. Trimming cost V 5 bases and J 9 bases; bases outside gene matches: 13. The CDR3 sequence is 15 residues long. The CDR3 DNA follows: TGTGCCAGCAGTCCAACCCGACAGGGCTACGGGCCCCAGCATTTT. Protein product: CASSPTRQGYGPQHF.

This clone was detected ten times or more. The chain is built from TRBV30 and TRBJ1-4, with D uncertain. The germline V and J ends were trimmed by 3 bases and 1 base, with 12 bases remaining between them. In germline, CDR1 is GTSNPN, CDR2 SVGIG (reference sequence). The CDR3 is 15 residues long. DNA of the CDR3: TGTGCCTGGAGGGGAGGGTTTGGAACTAATGAAAAACTGTTTTTT. Its translation is CAWRGGFGTNEKLFF. Based on the CDR3 plus reference TRBV30 and TRBJ1-4, the full variable domain is SQTIHQWPATLVQPVGSPLSLECTVEGTSNPNLYWYRQAAGRGLQLLFYSVGIGQISSEVPQNLSASRPQDRQFILSSKKLLLSDSGFYLCAWRGGFGTNEKLFFGSGTQLSVL.

The chain joins TRBV4-1 to TRBJ2-5; 7 nucleotides agree with TRBD1. The ends lost 1 base at V and 4 bases at J; junction bases unmatched: 12. Germline CDR1 reads MGHRA; CDR2 reads YSYEKL. The CDR3 runs to 17 residues. CDR3 in DNA: TGCGCCAGCAGCCAAGGTACAAACAGGGGCTTAGGAGAGACCCAGTACTTC. It encodes CASSQGTNRGLGETQYF.

The chain is built from TRBV19 and TRBJ2-6; maybe TRBD2 (5 bases). V was pared by 3 bases and J by 4 bases, with 19 bases between. The CDR3 length is 18 residues. Germline CDR1 and CDR2: LNHDA and SQIVND (reference sequence). In DNA form, the CDR3 reads TGTGCCAGTAGTATCTGGACTTTCTCCCGGCGGGGGGCCAACGTCCTGACTTTC. Its translation: CASSIWTFSRRGANVLTF. Full variable domain (rest looked up from reference TRBV19 and TRBJ2-6): DGGITQSPKYLFRKEGQNVTLSCEQNLNHDAMYWYRQDPGQGLRLIYYSQIVNDFQKGDIAEGYSVSREKKESFPLTVTSAQKNPTAFYLCASSIWTFSRRGANVLTFGAGSRLTVL.

This clone came up once. The chain uses TRBV29-1 and TRBJ2-3, with TRBD2 identical over 7 bases. After removal of 1 base from V and 3 bases from J, the junction contained 4 bases not matched to a gene. This CDR3 comprises 14 residues. The germline gives CDR1 SQVTM, CDR2 ANQGSEA. The CDR3 sequence is CSVEGPGGTDTQYF. The CDR3 DNA is TGCAGCGTTGAAGGGCCGGGGGGAACAGATACGCAGTATTTT.

The chain recombines TRBV4-2 with TRBJ2-1, with a weak D call TRBD2 (6 bases). Germline V lookup: CDR1 LGHNA, CDR2 YNFKEQ. The CDR3 extends over 12 amino acids. The ends were cut back, 0 bases at V and 10 bases at J, with 7 bases in the middle. The chain's CDR3 is CASSQDAGEQFF. The CDR3 DNA reads TGTGCCAGCAGCCAAGATGCGGGGGAGCAGTTCTTC.

This clone was seen once. The chain has TRBV6-6 and TRBJ1-2, with 9 bases fitting TRBD1. Germline V gene data show CDR1 as MNHNY and CDR2 as SVGAGI (reference sequence). The CDR3 runs to 17 residues. The V segment lost 5 bases and the J segment 6 bases; nucleotides outside the gene matches: 16. The CDR3 region has the DNA TGTGCCAGCAGTCCCCCGGGACAGGGCGGGAGTGCGGATGGCTACACCTTC. This codes for CASSPPGQGGSADGYTF.

This clone was seen at least ten times. V gene TRBV3-1 (or the pseudogene TRBV3-2) combines with J gene TRBJ2-7; D is possibly TRBD1 (7 bases). The germline gives CDR1 LGHDT, CDR2 YNNKEL (reference sequence). V dropped 8 bases and J dropped 7 bases, with 30 bases sitting between them. The CDR3 is 17 amino acids. The CDR3 coding sequence is TGTGCCAGCCGGGCCACAGGGGCAGGAGGGTTAGAGGGGGAGCAGTACTTC. Translation gives CASRATGAGGLEGEQYF.